This TCR beta chain was identified during a study of T cells in Graves' hyperthyroidism and ophthalmopathy. Researchers took RNA transcripts and amplified the TCR beta CDR3 regions from them. The TCR CDR3 was amplified in a first-round RT-PCR using the HTBI primer set. TCRdb independently ran MiXCR on the multiplex PCR reads; one entry per CDR3 protein. The sample holds about 520,000 distinct CDR3 sequences, under 25% seen once. The V gene lost 3 bases and the J gene lost 8 bases, with 19 bases spanning the gap. This CDR3 region has 15 residues. CDR1 SEHNR and CDR2 FQNEAQ come from the germline V gene (reference sequence).

The chain employs TRBV7-9 and TRBJ1-2, with D hard to call. Specimen: blood. The sequence derives from a man aged 18 to 35 with Graves' hyperthyroidism. The CDR3 sequence is CASSFPRIQEGGYTF. In nucleotides, the CDR3 is TGTGCCAGCAGCTTCCCGAGGATCCAAGAAGGAGGCTACACCTTC.